The clone carrying this T cell receptor beta chain was seen just once. The antigen is not known. The data were produced by immunoSEQ multiplex PCR, yet TCRdb's version contains in-frame clones alone and is incomplete. This table holds approximately 68,000 clones, around nine tenths found once. This entry comes from a study of T cell responses to AZD1222 COVID-19 vaccine. Study-level findings and limits: At baseline, just 5 or 6 AZD1222 recipients tested seropositive. Females made up more of the donors, who were largely white British, and clonal diversity may have come out too low. After the peak T cell response, and only then, were repertoires sampled. Reportedly, nearly half the spike-specific TCRs target unmutated variant regions.

The specimen was peripheral blood, collected on day 0 of AZD1222 vaccination. This receptor was obtained from an adult in good health.

DNA of the CDR3: TGTGCCAGCACTCTCGGCCCCGACACCGGGGAGCTGTTTTTT. This codes for CASTLGPDTGELFF. J is TRBJ2-2 and V is TRBV7-9; the D is unclear. The V end lost 7 bases, the J end lost 3 bases, and 12 bases lay between the germline ends. Germline V gene data show CDR1 as SEHNR and CDR2 as FQNEAQ (reference sequence). This CDR3 spans 14 amino acids.